This T cell receptor (beta chain) was sequenced in a study of cytomegalovirus exposure and HLA in healthy donors. Study as a whole: In an earlier analysis, 95 million to 140 million unique TCR beta sequences were found from some 200 million T cells. Study-level points and caveats: Within an earlier analysis, most TCR beta V segments proved productive either about 87% or about 30% of the time. In a later analysis, an Asian-associated ancestry cluster reportedly showed fewer N-insertions than the approximately 670-donor mean. Using the classifier, cytomegalovirus status was reportedly diagnosed with high specificity and sensitivity.

For this clone: Its antigen is still unknown.

Trimming pared 6 bases from V and 0 bases from J, leaving 11 bases between. The CDR3 loop spans 14 amino acids. Germline CDR1 SNHLY, CDR2 FYNNEI. The PCR had 60 Vbeta and 13 Jbeta primers. Some clones are missing from TCRdb's copy, which holds only in-frame ones; the method was immunoSEQ multiplex PCR. The data include about 70,000 clones; the top ten clones carry about 2.4%. Sequenced: PBMCs. The sequence came from a female donor in good health and CMV-seropositive. The chain links TRBV2 to TRBJ1-1; maybe TRBD1 (6 bases). The CDR3 is CASSSQGMNTEAFF. In DNA form, the CDR3 reads TGTGCCAGCAGCTCACAGGGAATGAACACTGAAGCTTTCTTT.